This is a list of T cell receptor beta chains from one sample in a study of OX40 agonist ivuxolimab in advanced cancers. Generated by immunoSEQ multiplex PCR, the TCRdb table keeps only in-frame clones and is missing some. The table records tens of thousands of clones, 80% to 90% of them present only once. The sample in question was CD4+ or CD8+ T cells sorted from blood, obtained in a trial of the OX40 agonist ivuxolimab. These receptors originate from an adult with an advanced solid tumor such as melanoma, head and neck, liver or kidney cancer. The CDR3 runs from the conserved cysteine through the conserved F or W. A D gene is named only where the DNA matches it firmly. Not every row has a clone size; where given, it reads once, few, many or a size class.

D gene,clone size,J gene,V gene,CDR3 protein,CDR3 DNA
-,-,TRBJ2-3,TRBV5-4,CASSPDSTDTQYF,TGTGCCAGCAGCCCGGACAGCACAGATACGCAGTATTTT
-,-,TRBJ2-2,TRBV13,CASSPMTGELFF,TGTGCCAGCAGCCCGATGACCGGGGAGCTGTTTTTT
-,-,TRBJ1-3,TRBV12-2,CASRGRTGDGYSGNTIYF,TGTGCAAGTCGCGGACGGACAGGGGACGGCTACTCTGGAAACACCATATATTTT
-,once,TRBJ2-3,TRBV5-4,CASSLDGYTDTQYF,TGTGCCAGCAGCTTGGACGGTTACACAGATACGCAGTATTTT
-,-,TRBJ1-1,TRBV18,CASSPGPQGWGITEAFF,TGTGCCAGCTCACCAGGGCCCCAGGGTTGGGGAATTACTGAAGCTTTCTTT
-,-,TRBJ2-7,TRBV6-1,CASSEWGGGAAYEQYF,TGTGCCAGCAGTGAATGGGGAGGAGGGGCCGCCTACGAGCAGTACTTC
-,-,TRBJ2-3,TRBV27,CASSFLLGEADTQYF,TGTGCCAGCAGTTTTCTACTAGGAGAGGCAGATACGCAGTATTTT
-,-,TRBJ2-2,TRBV7-9,CASRARWGRGGELFF,TGTGCCAGCAGAGCCCGTTGGGGGCGAGGAGGGGAGCTGTTTTTT
-,-,TRBJ2-7,TRBV5-1,CASSLGGFYEQYF,TGCGCCAGCAGCTTGGGGGGATTTTACGAGCAGTACTTC
TRBD2,-,TRBJ2-7,TRBV30,CAWSGVLAGGSYEQYF,TGTGCCTGGAGTGGCGTACTAGCGGGAGGGTCCTACGAGCAGTACTTC
TRBD2,-,TRBJ2-1,TRBV11-1,CASSLSGGAVHEQFF,TGTGCCAGCAGCCTCAGCGGGGGGGCCGTCCATGAGCAGTTCTTC
-,-,TRBJ2-7,TRBV5-4,CASSGSYEQYF,TGTGCCAGCAGCGGATCCTACGAGCAGTACTTC
TRBD2,-,TRBJ2-1,TRBV19,CASSGLAGNEQFF,TGTGCCAGTAGTGGACTAGCGGGCAATGAGCAGTTCTTC
TRBD1,-,TRBJ2-1,TRBV9,CASSVVGQGAYNEQFF,TGTGCCAGCAGCGTAGTTGGTCAGGGGGCCTACAATGAGCAGTTCTTC
-,once,TRBJ2-1,TRBV5-5,CASSLTPEAYNEQFF,TGTGCCAGCAGCTTGACGCCAGAGGCGTACAATGAGCAGTTCTTC
-,-,TRBJ2-7,TRBV7-6,CASSLDSGSSYEQYF,TGTGCCAGCAGCTTAGACTCCGGGTCCTCCTACGAGCAGTACTTC
-,-,TRBJ1-4,TRBV28,CASTPQGRRGEKLFF,TGTGCCAGCACGCCTCAGGGAAGGCGCGGTGAAAAACTGTTTTTT
-,once,TRBJ2-5,TRBV7-9,CASSSQDSFFPQETQYF,TGTGCCAGCAGCTCCCAGGACAGTTTCTTCCCCCAAGAGACCCAGTACTTC
TRBD2,-,TRBJ2-7,TRBV5-1,CASSWIGAGVSNEQYF,TGCGCCAGCAGCTGGATTGGCGCGGGAGTCTCAAACGAGCAGTACTTC
-,-,TRBJ1-5,TRBV15,CATSMGRVSNQPQHF,TGTGCCACCAGCATGGGGCGGGTAAGCAATCAGCCCCAGCATTTT
TRBD1,once,TRBJ2-5,TRBV5-1,CASSYLGQPQETQYF,TGCGCCAGCAGCTATTTGGGACAGCCTCAAGAGACCCAGTACTTC
-,few,TRBJ1-1,TRBV9,CASREVTEAFF,TGTGCCAGCAGGGAAGTCACTGAAGCTTTCTTT
-,-,TRBJ2-7,TRBV14,CASSASGLFYEQYF,TGTGCCAGCAGCGCTTCCGGGTTATTCTACGAGCAGTACTTC
-,-,TRBJ2-2,TRBV27,CASSFRDLTGELFF,TGTGCCAGCAGTTTTAGGGATCTCACCGGGGAGCTGTTTTTT
TRBD2,-,TRBJ2-1,TRBV5-4,CASSMPRTSGVNEQFF,TGTGCCAGCAGCATGCCGAGGACTAGCGGGGTGAATGAGCAGTTCTTC
TRBD1,many,TRBJ1-1,TRBV29-1,CSVISGQGMNTEAFF,TGCAGCGTAATTTCGGGACAGGGGATGAACACTGAAGCTTTCTTT
TRBD1,-,TRBJ2-3,TRBV30,CAWSFPTGVLRGTDTQYF,TGTGCCTGGAGCTTTCCTACAGGGGTGTTAAGGGGCACAGATACGCAGTATTTT
TRBD2,-,TRBJ2-1,TRBV19,CASSIMASGPNEQFF,TGTGCCAGTAGTATAATGGCTAGCGGCCCAAATGAGCAGTTCTTC
TRBD1,-,TRBJ2-1,TRBV7-9,CASSGDRYNEQFF,TGTGCCAGCTCCGGGGACAGATACAATGAGCAGTTCTTC
-,-,TRBJ2-7,TRBV6-1,CASSEDSSPYEQYF,TGTGCCAGCAGTGAGGACAGTTCTCCCTACGAGCAGTACTTC
TRBD2,-,TRBJ2-7,TRBV2,CASSVHRGTSGGPYEQYF,TGTGCCAGCAGTGTTCATCGGGGGACTAGCGGGGGCCCCTACGAGCAGTACTTC
TRBD2,-,TRBJ2-1,TRBV6-1,CASRSGLAGYNEQFF,TGTGCCAGCAGGTCGGGACTAGCGGGGTACAATGAGCAGTTCTTC
TRBD1,-,TRBJ2-7,TRBV9,CASSVTGTGRYEQYF,TGTGCCAGCAGCGTAACCGGGACAGGGAGGTACGAGCAGTACTTC
-,-,TRBJ2-1,TRBV10-3,CAISDPGYSSYNEQFF,TGTGCCATCAGTGACCCCGGGTATAGCTCCTACAATGAGCAGTTCTTC
-,-,TRBJ1-5,TRBV15,CATSRVRGAEQPQHF,TGTGCCACCAGCAGAGTTCGGGGGGCAGAGCAGCCCCAGCATTTT
-,-,TRBJ1-1,TRBV6-5,CASSPTGMGTEAFF,TGTGCCAGCAGTCCTACAGGGATGGGCACTGAAGCTTTCTTT
-,-,TRBJ2-5,TRBV4-1,CASSQPTETQYF,TGCGCCAGCAGCCAACCTACAGAGACCCAGTACTTC
TRBD2,-,TRBJ2-7,TRBV7-9,CASSIPLSGGPYEQYF,TGTGCCAGCAGCATACCTCTTAGCGGGGGACCCTACGAGCAGTACTTC
-,-,TRBJ2-7,TRBV2,CASGTTLGTPYEQYF,TGTGCCAGCGGGACAACGTTGGGGACACCGTACGAGCAGTACTTC
TRBD2,few,TRBJ2-5,TRBV7-3,CASSLQGLAAQETQYF,TGTGCCAGCAGCCTCCAGGGACTAGCGGCTCAAGAGACCCAGTACTTC
TRBD2,once,TRBJ2-1,TRBV27,CASSLDGTRDEQFF,TGTGCCAGCAGTTTAGACGGGACTAGAGATGAGCAGTTCTTC
-,-,TRBJ2-7,TRBV23-1,CASNIQETGETYEQYF,TGCGCCAGCAACATCCAGGAGACAGGAGAAACCTACGAGCAGTACTTC
-,-,TRBJ1-1,TRBV6-6,CASTRGVLTEAFF,TGTGCCAGCACAAGGGGGGTATTAACTGAAGCTTTCTTT
TRBD2,-,TRBJ2-5,TRBV6-6,CASSLAGGNQETQYF,TGTGCCAGCAGTCTAGCGGGAGGAAACCAAGAGACCCAGTACTTC
-,-,TRBJ1-2,TRBV5-6,CASSLGGRVIGNGYTF,TGTGCCAGCAGCTTAGGAGGCAGGGTCATTGGTAATGGCTACACCTTC
-,once,TRBJ1-2,TRBV6-4,CASSGTYGYTF,TGTGCCAGCAGCGGGACTTATGGCTACACCTTC
TRBD1,-,TRBJ2-7,TRBV27,CASSLQGDSYEQYF,TGTGCCAGCAGTTTACAGGGGGACTCCTACGAGCAGTACTTC
-,-,TRBJ2-3,TRBV27,CASFKPGLKSDTQYF,TGTGCCAGCTTCAAACCGGGACTTAAGTCGGATACGCAGTATTTT
-,-,TRBJ1-5,TRBV15,CATSRDVGDLQHF,TGTGCCACCAGCAGAGATGTTGGGGATCTCCAGCATTTT
-,-,TRBJ2-3,TRBV9,CASSAFTDTQYF,TGTGCCAGCAGCGCCTTTACAGATACGCAGTATTTT
-,-,TRBJ1-5,TRBV5-8,CARGRKDRSNQPQHF,TGTGCCAGAGGGCGTAAGGATCGTAGCAATCAGCCCCAGCATTTT
TRBD1,-,TRBJ1-6,TRBV5-1,CASSRDRFTNSPLHF,TGCGCCAGCAGCAGGGACAGGTTCACCAATTCACCCCTCCACTTT